This TCR beta chain was obtained from a study of radiotherapy plus CTLA-4 blockade in lung cancer. From germline, CDR1 is WNHNN and CDR2 SYGVQD (reference sequence). Trimming took 6 bases from V and 2 from J, leaving 5 bases between them. CDR3 size: 11 residues. This clone appeared once. Its antigen is currently unknown. Data came from immunoSEQ multiplex PCR; TCRdb stores just in-frame clones and leaves some out. The repertoire holds 70,000 to 85,000 clones, with nearly 75% as singletons. Findings and caveats of the study: After radiotherapy and ipilimumab, tumor-derived clones expanded in peripheral blood. Early blood T cell clone dynamics reportedly forecast response best, with interferon-beta.

Source: peripheral blood, taken from a patient treated with radiotherapy plus ipilimumab. The chain combines TRBV10-1 with TRBJ2-7; D possibly corresponds to TRBD2 (5 bases). The receptor's source is a human donor with non-small cell lung cancer whose response to radiotherapy plus ipilimumab could not be evaluated. The CDR3 here is CASRLAYEQYF. Here the CDR3 DNA reads TGCGCCAGCAGACTAGCCTACGAGCAGTACTTC.